Below are 22 T cell receptor beta chains sequenced from a single sample in a study of control samples from healthy donors and cancer patients. TCRdb's copy holds only in-frame clones and misses some; the assay was immunoSEQ multiplex PCR. This sample has 400,000 to 450,000 clones; approximately 92% occur once, and the top ten carry around 6.8%. The specimen sequenced was PBMCs. These TCRs come from a man aged 40-49 years with head and neck cancer.

The chain combines TRBV7-2 with TRBJ1-5, with TRBD1 matching 7 bases. The CDR3 spans 15 residues. J gave up 0 bases and V 6 bases, and 5 bases lay outside the gene matches. The V gene's germline CDR1 is SGHTA and CDR2 FQGNSA. The CDR3 sequence: CASRQDRFSNQPQHF. The CDR3 region has the DNA TGTGCCAGCAGACAGGACAGGTTTAGCAATCAGCCCCAGCATTTT.

Of note for this clone: Different DNA sequences within this sample yield the same CDR3. The chain combines TRBV10-2 with TRBJ2-7; D gene unclear. V was trimmed by 2 bases and J by 3 bases, leaving 2 bases between them. Germline CDR1 WSHSY, CDR2 SAAADI. The CDR3 is 11 amino acids. The CDR3 DNA reads as TGCGCCAGCAGTGAGGGCTACGAGCAGTACTTC. Its translation is CASSEGYEQYF.

V gene TRBV7-9 combines with J gene TRBJ2-1, with TRBD1 as a possible D gene (5 bases). Trimming pared 5 bases from V and 6 bases from J, leaving 20 bases between. This CDR3 contains 16 residues. Germline V gene lookup returns CDR1 SEHNR and CDR2 FQNEAQ (reference sequence). The CDR3 spells CASSKQGHPIPNEQFF. DNA for the CDR3: TGTGCCAGCAGCAAGCAGGGTCACCCTATACCCAATGAGCAGTTCTTC.

The chain carries TRBV5-6 and TRBJ1-3; D is possibly TRBD1 (5 bases). This CDR3 has 14 amino acids. Deletions cut 5 bases from V and 5 bases from J, with 14 bases between. Germline CDR1 is SGHDT and CDR2 is YYEEEE. CDR3 loop: CASSLQGFRNTIYF. CDR3 nucleotide sequence: TGTGCCAGCAGTCTTCAGGGCTTTAGAAACACCATATATTTT.

The chain recombines TRBV13 with TRBJ2-6; 8 nucleotides agree with TRBD1. V was clipped by 5 bases and J by 2 bases; unmatched bases: 11. Germline V gene lookup returns CDR1 PRHDT and CDR2 FYEKMQ (reference sequence). This CDR3 has 18 residues. Here the CDR3 reads CASSPRTGLSPGANVLTF. The CDR3 nucleotides read TGTGCCAGCAGCCCCCGGACAGGGCTGTCACCTGGGGCCAACGTCCTGACTTTC. Complete variable domain (other parts from reference TRBV13 and TRBJ2-6): AAGVIQSPRHLIKEKRETATLKCYPIPRHDTVYWYQQGPGQDPQFLISFYEKMQSDKGSIPDRFSAQQFSDYHSELNMSSLELGDSALYFCASSPRTGLSPGANVLTFGAGSRLTVL.

The chain carries TRBV5-4 and TRBJ2-5, with unresolved D. V dropped 0 bases and J dropped 2 bases, with 8 bases sitting between them. CDR1 is SGHNT, CDR2 YYREEE, per germline (reference sequence). The CDR3 consists of 14 residues. In nucleotides, the CDR3 is TGTGCCAGCAGCTTGGAAGTAGGGCAAGAGACCCAGTACTTC. It yields the protein CASSLEVGQETQYF.

The chain links TRBV7-2 to TRBJ2-3; 7 nucleotides line up with TRBD2. The CDR3 runs 15 residues. Germline CDR1 is SGHTA and CDR2 is FQGNSA. V was clipped by 4 bases and J by 1 base; unmatched bases: 5. CDR3 in DNA: TGTGCCAGCAGCTCAGGACTAGTTGGCACAGATACGCAGTATTTT. This gives the protein CASSSGLVGTDTQYF.

This clone was observed a single time. The chain has TRBV6-2 or TRBV6-3 and TRBJ2-3, with D unclear. V lost 4 bases to trimming and J lost 6 bases, with 8 bases between them. CDR1 MNHEY and CDR2 SVGEGT come from the germline V gene. This CDR3 comprises 12 residues. CDR3 in amino acids: CASSSVADTQYF. CDR3 in DNA: TGTGCCAGCAGTTCCGTGGCCGATACGCAGTATTTT.

The chain has TRBV24-1 and TRBJ2-1; D is ambiguous. Germline CDR1 is KGHDR and CDR2 is SFDVKD. V shed 4 bases and J shed 8 bases, with 11 bases lying between them. The CDR3 is 13 amino acids. This CDR3 reads CATSEPSSDEQFF. CDR3 sequence (DNA): TGTGCCACCAGTGAGCCGTCTAGTGATGAGCAGTTCTTC.

The genes are TRBV19 and TRBJ1-5; a weak D match, TRBD1 (5 bases). V gave up 4 bases and J gave up 4 bases, with 8 bases separating them. Germline V lookup: CDR1 LNHDA, CDR2 SQIVND (reference sequence). CDR3 length: 13 amino acids. The CDR3 nucleotides are TGTGCCAGTAGTAAGACAGTAAATCAGCCCCAGCATTTT. Encoded protein: CASSKTVNQPQHF.

The J gene is TRBJ1-1, the V gene TRBV5-1; weak D call: TRBD1 (5 bases). CDR1 and CDR2 (germline): SGHRS, YFSETQ. Trimming took off 2 bases at V and 5 bases at J, with 10 bases between the two ends. The CDR3 contains 13 residues. CDR3: CASSFPGDTEAFF. The CDR3 DNA reads TGCGCCAGCAGCTTCCCGGGGGATACTGAAGCTTTCTTT. The full variable domain, rest sourced from reference TRBV5-1 and TRBJ1-1, is KAGVTQTPRYLIKTRGQQVTLSCSPISGHRSVSWYQQTPGQGLQFLFEYFSETQRNKGNFPGRFSGRQFSNSRSEMNVSTLELGDSALYLCASSFPGDTEAFFGQGTRLTVV.

The chain has TRBV30 and TRBJ1-1; D unresolved. The CDR3 totals 11 residues. The V and J ends lost 3 bases and 10 bases respectively, with 12 bases between them. Germline loops: CDR1 GTSNPN, CDR2 SVGIG (reference sequence). CDR3 amino acids: CAWSHRQSAFF. DNA for the CDR3: TGTGCCTGGAGCCACCGGCAGTCAGCTTTCTTT.

This rearrangement joins TRBV6-5 to TRBJ2-2, with a tentative D call TRBD2 (6 bases). CDR1 and CDR2 from the germline V gene are MNHEY and SVGAGI. This CDR3 spans 13 amino acids. Trimming took off 6 bases at V and 5 bases at J, with 10 bases between the two ends. The CDR3 sequence: CASSRAGTGELFF. In DNA, the CDR3 is TGTGCCAGCAGCCGCGCGGGGACCGGGGAGCTGTTTTTT.

V gene TRBV15 combines with J gene TRBJ2-1; 10 nucleotides line up with TRBD2. The germline gives CDR1 LNHNV, CDR2 YYDKDF (reference sequence). The CDR3 is 17 amino acids. Trimming removed 0 bases from V and 6 bases from J; junction bases left unmatched: 8. The CDR3 sequence is CATSREAGGLYSNEQFF. The CDR3, as DNA: TGTGCCACCAGCAGAGAAGCGGGGGGGCTGTATAGCAATGAGCAGTTCTTC.

V is TRBV6-2 or TRBV6-3 and J is TRBJ2-2; TRBD1 might be the D (6 bases). This CDR3 region has 14 residues. V was cut by 4 bases and J by 5 bases, with 11 bases left in between. Germline V CDR1 and CDR2: MNHEY, SVGEGT. The CDR3 region is CASSWTVPTGELFF. The DNA for the CDR3 is TGTGCCAGCAGTTGGACAGTGCCGACCGGGGAGCTGTTTTTT.

The chain combines TRBV18 with TRBJ1-1; the D is unclear. Germline V gives CDR1 KGHSH, CDR2 LQKENI. The V gene lost 3 bases and the J gene lost 6 bases, with 11 bases spanning the gap. This CDR3 is built from 13 residues. The CDR3 sequence is CASSPRQLSEAFF. The CDR3, as DNA: TGTGCCAGCTCACCCCGCCAGCTCTCTGAAGCTTTCTTT.

This sequence joins TRBV9 and TRBJ2-1, with D unclear. From germline, CDR1 is SGDLS and CDR2 YYNGEE. Trimming left V 1 base short and J 7 bases short, with 6 bases between. This CDR3 is 12 amino acids long. The CDR3 nucleotides are TGTGCCAGCAGCGTAACCCTTAATGAGCAGTTCTTC. Protein: CASSVTLNEQFF.

This clone was seen once. The chain couples TRBV15 to TRBJ1-6, with D unclear. In germline, CDR1 is LNHNV, CDR2 YYDKDF (reference sequence). The CDR3 sequence is 12 residues long. V gave up 4 bases and J gave up 7 bases, with 5 bases separating them. For the CDR3, the DNA is TGTGCCACCAGCATCCCGAATTCACCCCTCCACTTT. Encoded protein: CATSIPNSPLHF.

The CDR3 nucleotides read TGTGCCAGCAGTGACCCCGGCAGGGGTCGGTTCACCGGGGAGCTGTTTTTT. Amino acid sequence: CASSDPGRGRFTGELFF. This rearrangement joins TRBV6-4 to TRBJ2-2, with D maybe TRBD1 (6 bases). Trimming removed 2 bases from V and 4 bases from J, with 17 bases in between. The CDR3 runs 17 residues. Germline values: CDR1 MRHNA, CDR2 SNTAGT.

The chain is built from TRBV28 and TRBJ1-2; D gene ambiguous. The V gene's germline CDR1 is MDHEN and CDR2 SYDVKM. V lost 3 bases to trimming and J lost 7 bases, with 6 bases between them. CDR3 length: 11 amino acids. Here the CDR3 reads CASSFLRGYTF. In DNA, the CDR3 is TGTGCCAGCAGTTTTCTACGTGGCTACACCTTC.

This rearrangement joins TRBV5-1 to TRBJ2-6, with TRBD2 matching over 11 bases. The CDR3 has 16 residues. Germline V gene lookup returns CDR1 SGHRS and CDR2 YFSETQ. The J segment lost 2 bases and the V segment lost 4 bases, leaving 2 bases of the junction unmatched. The CDR3 protein is CASSLAGGPGANVLTF. In nucleotides, the CDR3 is TGCGCCAGCAGCCTAGCGGGAGGCCCTGGGGCCAACGTCCTGACTTTC.

The rearrangement joins TRBV4-1 to TRBJ1-1; 8 nucleotides match TRBD1. CDR1 and CDR2 from the germline V gene are MGHRA and YSYEKL. This CDR3 has 19 residues. V shed 4 bases, J shed 1 base, and the junction held 17 bases outside the gene matches. DNA for the CDR3: TGCGCCAGCAGCCCGAAGGACCCCATCATCGGGACAGGGAACACTGAAGCTTTCTTT. This encodes CASSPKDPIIGTGNTEAFF.